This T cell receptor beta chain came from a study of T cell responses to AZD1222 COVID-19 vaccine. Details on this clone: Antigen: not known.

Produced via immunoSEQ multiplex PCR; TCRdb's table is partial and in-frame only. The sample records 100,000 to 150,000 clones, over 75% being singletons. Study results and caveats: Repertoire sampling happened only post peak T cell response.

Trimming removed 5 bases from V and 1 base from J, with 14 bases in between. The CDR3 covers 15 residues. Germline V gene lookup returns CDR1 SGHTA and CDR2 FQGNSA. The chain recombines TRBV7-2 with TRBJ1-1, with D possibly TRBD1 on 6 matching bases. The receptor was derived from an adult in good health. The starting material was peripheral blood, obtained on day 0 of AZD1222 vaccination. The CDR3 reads CASSHSGTQNTEAFF. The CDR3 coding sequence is TGTGCCAGCAGCCACTCCGGGACACAGAACACTGAAGCTTTCTTT.